Reported below is one T cell receptor beta chain. It lacks a known antigen. No base quality information exists; no much larger clone differs at one position. Relative to germline, V is missing 6 bases and J is missing 0 bases, with 6 bases of the junction outside any gene match. CDR1 and CDR2 are drawn from the germline V gene: KGHSH, LQKENI. CDR3 length: 17 amino acids, cysteine to phenylalanine. The kept DNA is CDR3 alone, 51 bases in frame from the first base. The data are from a study of blood T cell repertoires in COVID-19 (dated by TCRdb to about 2020). At the level of the whole study: Samples covering the acute and convalescent phases of COVID-19 were provided by collaborators in the United States, Italy and Spain. The prospective study material was composed of cDNA or gDNA derived from T cells, B-cell-depleted T cells, or PBMCs. The dataset comprised deeply sampled blood TCRbeta repertoires from subjects exposed to, actively infected with, or recovered from COVID-19. The repertoires were made available in a free public database intended to serve as a resource for research on the immune response to SARS-CoV-2. Samples were obtained from the ongoing ImmuneRACE study (first 160 participants) and from about 1,300 subjects provided by 6 global collaborators. Nearly every sample came with metadata listing a de-identified subject ID, COVID-19 status, age in years and sex. Where HLA class I and class II types were available, the types were taken from metadata supplied by the sample provider, not from assay-based typing.

The collaborating institutions used their own protocols to collect whole blood in K2EDTA tubes. For TCRbeta analysis, collaborator samples were shipped as frozen whole blood, as isolated PBMCs, or as DNA extracted from either sample type. Results the study describes overall, beyond this receptor: The quantity of clinical and demographic metadata differed by source and by participant and was supplied without curation.

The immunoSEQ Assay, a bias-controlled multiplex PCR, was used to amplify TCRbeta CDR3 regions from genomic DNA. The authors' analysis ran thus. Nucleated cell counts per sample were estimated from amplification of reference gene primers within the assay. Sequence reads were collapsed and filtered to measure the absolute abundance of every unique TCRbeta CDR3 rearrangement. Productive Simpson clonality was computed per sample as the square root of Simpson's diversity index over productive rearrangements. TCRdb took over this immuneACCESS table, retaining in-frame rearrangements with V and J assigned. Such tables are incomplete; in checked studies, under half of the missing clones stem from an unresolved V gene, and the remainder is unexplained. The V and J calls and clone size are taken from that table; D and trimming were inferred from the DNA. The sample table shows 200,000 or so clones, and under 90% are seen once. About 15% of the sample comes from the top ten.

This receptor was identified in a man aged 25 to 45 with active or convalescent COVID-19. The chain is made from TRBV18 and TRBJ2-3, with 13 bases in between that match TRBD2. The specimen sequenced was peripheral blood. CDR3 region: CASSLGTSGMSTDTQYF. The base sequence is TGTGCCAGCTCCCTCGGGACTAGCGGGATGAGCACAGATACGCAGTATTTT.